The entry that follows covers one T cell receptor beta chain sequence. By share, this clonotype ranks as medium-sized (0.01 to 0.1%). The antigen it binds to is not known. Within one base of it there is no much larger clone, and no base qualities were kept. Based on the germline V gene, the CDR1 and CDR2 sequences are SGHTA and FQGNSA. At the junction V is shortened by 4 bases and J by 0 bases, with 18 bases in between. From its cysteine to its phenylalanine, the CDR3 spans 17 amino acids. Only the CDR3 DNA stays, 51 bases, in frame from base 1. The data originate from a study (dated by TCRdb to the mid-2010s). About the investigation overall: The study examined whether tumor-infiltrating Tregs in breast cancer are drawn from blood Tregs or arise in situ by conversion from other CD4+ T cell subsets. Study-wide conclusions, independent of this receptor: The TCR gene usage of tumor memory CD4+ T cells clustered together with blood and lymph node memory CD4+ cells and with lymph node naive CD4+ cells. Tumor-infiltrating Treg TCR alpha and beta sequences overlapped most with tumor naive CD4+ T cells, then with blood naive CD4+ T cells. The larger-cohort validation was restricted to a single TCR beta V-J rearrangement rather than whole repertoires.

Full-length TCR variable regions were amplified by 5' RACE PCR with constant-region reverse primers, followed by semi-nested PCR with Nested Universal Primer A. The ReliaPrep RNA Cell Miniprep System was used to extract total RNA, which was then reverse transcribed into 5'RACE-ready cDNA with the SMARTer RACE 5'/3' Kit. An Illumina MiSeq was used to sequence the full-length TCR alpha and beta libraries, which had been barcoded with multiplex adaptors. As for how the authors treated the data: For each of nine subset-tissue groups, sequencing data from the five patients were pooled, and the groups were then compared using unsupervised clustering of TCR gene usage. Repertoire similarity was calculated with the Morisita-Horn index, weighting shared sequences by their contribution to each repertoire. TCRdb reprocessed the public reads (quality trimming at Q25 with fastp, clone calling with MiXCR) and kept in-frame beta chains. Records with the same CDR3 protein are collapsed into one entry carrying the most frequent genes and DNA. These V and J calls rely on TCRdb rather than the paper's analysis. Recorded for this sample are 5,300 or so distinct CDR3 sequences; roughly a third of them occurred a single time. About 56% of the sample belongs to the ten largest clones.

Memory CD4+ T cells were isolated as CD4+CD45RO+CD25- cells. Tregs, naive and memory CD4+ T cells from tumor, blood and ipsilateral draining lymph nodes of 5 or 6 breast cancer patients underwent full-length TCR alpha and beta sequencing. Ficoll density gradient centrifugation was used to isolate mononuclear cells from either lymph nodes or 50 to 65 ml of peripheral blood. FACS confirmed that the sorted cell populations were more than 90% pure. The TCR sequence derives from a female donor with breast cancer. This chain is built from TRBV7-2 and TRBJ1-1; a weak D assignment points to TRBD1 (5 bases agree). Sequenced material: memory CD4+ T cells sorted from blood. The sample's cell subset or site, from its label and the paper: memory CD4+ T cells, CD4+CD45RO+CD25-. The base sequence is TGTGCCAGCAGCTCCCGGGGCGACAGAGCCCTGAACACTGAAGCTTTCTTT. This encodes CASSSRGDRALNTEAFF.